This T cell receptor beta chain is from a study of cytomegalovirus exposure and HLA in healthy donors. Broader study findings: Many donors shared some public TCRs, even though most TCR sequences were rare. Three chains linked to CMV were shown in vitro to be specific for CMV antigens. In the 120 or so validation repertoires, 85% to 95% of cluster scores exceeded 0, per a later analysis.

The method was immunoSEQ multiplex PCR; TCRdb's version includes in-frame clones alone and lacks a portion of them. The sample contains approximately 98,000 clones, about 85% of which appear only once. The germline CDR1 and CDR2 sequences are LNHDA and SQIVND (reference sequence). The J segment lost 5 bases and the V segment lost 2 bases, leaving 8 bases of the junction unmatched. The CDR3 loop spans 15 amino acids. This clone was observed once. Its specificity is unknown. Sequenced material: PBMCs. This chain uses TRBV19 with TRBJ2-7; 8 bases align to TRBD1. The sequence derives from a woman aged 18-29 years in good health and CMV-seronegative. The DNA of the CDR3 is TGTGCCAGTAGTATACAGGCAGGGGGCAGGAACGAGCAGTACTTC. Translation: CASSIQAGGRNEQYF.